These 14 T cell receptor beta chains were all obtained from the same sample, sequenced in a study of control samples from healthy donors and cancer patients. TCRdb's table, derived via immunoSEQ multiplex PCR, lists solely in-frame clones and lacks some. The repertoire holds about 60,000 clones, 80% to 95% seen once, with roughly 1.6% in the top ten. Sequenced material: PBMCs. The receptor source for this set is a man aged 40-49 years with colorectal cancer.

The chain links TRBV19 to TRBJ1-2, with D hard to call. The germline gives CDR1 LNHDA, CDR2 SQIVND (reference sequence). Trimming removed 10 bases at V and 2 bases at J, with 14 bases between. The CDR3 length is 13 residues. CDR3 in DNA: TGTGCCACCTCAAGGACGGTGAACTATGGCTACACCTTC. Translated, it gives CATSRTVNYGYTF.

V is TRBV27 and J is TRBJ2-3; 7 nucleotides match TRBD1. V was pared by 5 bases and J by 0 bases, with 5 bases of the junction left unmatched. Germline V gene lookup returns CDR1 MNHEY and CDR2 SMNVEV (reference sequence). The CDR3 contains 15 residues. The CDR3 reads CASSQDRISTDTQYF. CDR3 DNA: TGTGCCAGCAGTCAGGACAGGATCAGCACAGATACGCAGTATTTT.

V gene TRBV7-2 combines with J gene TRBJ1-5, with D possibly matching TRBD1 (6 bases). This CDR3 spans 15 amino acids. The germline V gene has CDR1 SGHTA and CDR2 FQGNSA. Trimming shortened V by 6 bases and J by 1 base, and 13 bases separated the two germline ends. The DNA for the CDR3 is TGTGCCAGCAGGAAGGGGGTCGCGAGCAATCAGCCCCAGCATTTT. It encodes CASRKGVASNQPQHF.

The V and J genes are TRBV3-1 (or the pseudogene TRBV3-2) and TRBJ1-6; D is unresolved. V lost 2 bases to trimming and J lost 6 bases, with 8 bases between them. Germline CDR1 and CDR2: LGHDT and YNNKEL (reference sequence). This CDR3 contains 14 residues. CDR3 in amino acids: CASSQTLRNSPLHF. In nucleotides, the CDR3 is TGTGCCAGCAGCCAAACCCTCCGTAATTCACCCCTCCACTTT.

This clone was counted once. The chain joins TRBV12-3 or TRBV12-4 to TRBJ1-2; D gene uncertain. The germline V and J ends were trimmed by 4 bases and 8 bases, with 14 bases remaining between them. CDR3 length: 13 residues. CDR3 protein: CASSYQASGGYTF. CDR3 in DNA: TGTGCCAGCAGTTATCAGGCCAGCGGCGGCTACACCTTC.

The V gene is TRBV7-3, the J gene TRBJ2-4; perhaps TRBD2 as D (6 bases). The CDR3 is made up of 15 amino acids. V lost 0 bases, J lost 3 bases, and 9 bases lay in between. Germline values: CDR1 SGHTA, CDR2 FQGTGA. The CDR3, as DNA: TGTGCCAGCAGCTTAACGGGGGGAGTCAAAAACATTCAGTACTTC. The encoded protein is CASSLTGGVKNIQYF.

This sequence joins TRBV6-6 and TRBJ1-1; no reliable D call. The V end lost 5 bases, the J end lost 7 bases, and 14 bases lay between the germline ends. CDR3 length: 13 residues. Germline V gene sequence: CDR1 MNHNY, CDR2 SVGAGI (reference sequence). The CDR3 coding sequence is TGTGCCAGCAGTGACCCCCTTACCAATGAAGCTTTCTTT. Its translation: CASSDPLTNEAFF.

This chain joins TRBV12-3 or TRBV12-4 and TRBJ1-2; the D is unclear. V was clipped by 5 bases and J by 4 bases, with 8 bases between them. The CDR3 covers 12 residues. The CDR3 sequence is CASSPSIYGYTF. CDR3 DNA: TGTGCCAGCAGTCCATCGATCTATGGCTACACCTTC.

The rearrangement links TRBV7-2 to TRBJ1-3; D gene unclear. Germline CDR1 and CDR2: SGHTA and FQGNSA. Trimming removed 1 base at V and 0 bases at J, with 10 bases between. This CDR3 comprises 16 residues. In DNA, the CDR3 is TGTGCCAGCAGCTTAGGTAGTCAAATCTCTGGAAACACCATATATTTT. Protein sequence: CASSLGSQISGNTIYF.

V and J are TRBV11-2 and TRBJ1-6; D unresolved. Deletions cut 5 bases from V and 7 bases from J, with 9 bases between. The length of the CDR3 is 13 residues. Germline V CDR1 and CDR2: SGHAT, FQNNGV. This chain's CDR3 is CASSLDLNSPLHF. The CDR3 nucleotides read TGTGCCAGCAGCCTGGACCTGAATTCACCCCTCCACTTT.

This clone appeared once. Here the CDR3 reads CASSGSYEQYF. In nucleotides, the CDR3 is TGTGCCAGCAGTGGCTCCTACGAGCAGTACTTC. The chain carries TRBV2 and TRBJ2-7; the D is unclear. CDR3 length equals 11 residues. Per germline, CDR1 SNHLY and CDR2 FYNNEI. Trimming took off 4 bases at V and 0 bases at J, with 1 base between the two ends.

This clone was recorded once. This rearrangement joins TRBV5-1 to TRBJ2-1, with TRBD1 identical over 7 bases. V lost 4 bases, J lost 5 bases, and 9 bases stayed unmatched. This CDR3 region has 15 residues. Germline V lookup: CDR1 SGHRS, CDR2 YFSETQ. This chain's CDR3 is CASSRAPGTDNEQFF. CDR3 bases: TGCGCCAGCAGCAGGGCCCCCGGGACAGACAATGAGCAGTTCTTC.

The J gene is TRBJ1-3, the V gene TRBV7-2; 8 nucleotides line up with TRBD1. In germline, CDR1 is SGHTA, CDR2 FQGNSA. This CDR3 contains 17 residues. J was trimmed by 0 bases and V by 1 base; bases with no gene match: 5. The chain's CDR3 is CASSLGGQGISGNTIYF. CDR3 nucleotide sequence: TGTGCCAGCAGCTTAGGAGGACAGGGAATCTCTGGAAACACCATATATTTT.

This chain connects TRBV5-4 to TRBJ1-1; D ambiguous. V shed 5 bases and J shed 0 bases, with 8 bases lying between them. The CDR3 is 13 residues long. Germline V gene data show CDR1 as SGHNT and CDR2 as YYREEE (reference sequence). CDR3 region: CASSPQMNTEAFF. DNA for the CDR3: TGTGCCAGCAGTCCCCAAATGAACACTGAAGCTTTCTTT.